This T cell receptor beta chain was captured in a study of T cells in Graves' hyperthyroidism and ophthalmopathy (dated by TCRdb to about 2019). The study in broad terms: Peripheral blood was collected at initial diagnosis, before any treatment. Whether ophthalmopathy could be predicted prospectively was tested in an independent validation cohort made up of roughly 19 hyperthyroidism patients plus 17 patients who later progressed to ophthalmopathy. According to the paper, TCR Vbeta CDR3 sequencing was carried out on about 140 peripheral blood samples, which came from fewer than 50 ophthalmopathy, approximately 72 hyperthyroidism and roughly 17 progressor patients. The 95 to 100 discovery patients were randomly divided into training and test sets at a 7:3 ratio. To identify TCR V-J signatures that set the groups apart, the researchers used a discovery cohort of about a hundred patients, made up of under 45 with Graves' ophthalmopathy and 57 with stable Graves' hyperthyroidism. The study also compared thyroid tissue and blood T-cell repertoires from about six Graves' hyperthyroidism patients. After blood sampling, hyperthyroidism patients were treated with methimazole at a starting dose of 30 mg daily, and ophthalmopathy patients were treated with high-dose intravenous methylprednisolone. What the study reported, not specific to this receptor: Most expanded thyroid clonotypes (frequency above 0.001) were also detected in blood, suggesting blood repertoires may reflect thyroid immune responses. During validation, the model predicted progression to ophthalmopathy a median of around six months ahead of onset, with approximately 70% sensitivity and roughly 75% specificity. Sample size was not statistically predetermined, and blinding of investigators to group allocation was not performed. In cross-validation, a model built on a 13 V-J signature told ophthalmopathy apart from stable hyperthyroidism with under 90% sensitivity and about 81% specificity, and in testing the same model reached 80%/75%.

This clonotype has just a few counts. It has no known antigen specificity. Per-base qualities were not stored, and no clone one base away is much larger. Including the terminal cysteine and phenylalanine, the CDR3 comprises 15 residues. Just CDR3 DNA is preserved here, 45 bases in frame from base 1. Trimming costs V 4 bases and J 11 bases, and their ends lie 21 bases apart. The TCR beta CDR3 regions were amplified from the RNA transcripts. The first round of RT-PCR for the TCR CDR3 was performed with the HTBI primer set and the Qiagen OneStep RT-PCR kit. The libraries were constructed in a second round of multiplex PCR and then size-selected and purified. Sequencing of the libraries was done on an Illumina HiSeq2000 using paired-end 100 bp reads. In the paper's pipeline: SOAPnuke was used to process the raw data, with reads discarded if the reads contained adapters or uncalled bases, had a mean Phred below 15, or lacked an exact constant-primer or identifier match. COPE v1.2.5 was used to merge the high-quality paired reads, and each unique nucleotide sequence was defined as a clonotype. MiTCR v1.1 was used to align clonotypes to the IMGT TRBV, TRBD and TRBJ reference segments. Analysis was restricted to V-J combinations with a frequency above 0.0001, which covered roughly 99% of repertoires. The TCS score was defined as the ratio of F50 (clonal expansion) to E x V (chaos), calculated using BLOSUM62-based TCRdist between CDR3 peptides within each V-J. Welch's t-statistics and random forest reduced just over 500 V-J features to 13, which were used in a naive Bayes classifier (R e1071). TCRdb redid the processing of the public reads, applying fastp at Q25 and MiXCR, and retained in-frame beta chains. Each CDR3 protein gets just one entry, which takes the most common genes and DNA from the rows behind it. The V and J calls shown here were made by TCRdb, not taken from the authors' results. The sample contains about 640,000 distinct CDR3 sequences, about a fifth of them found a single time. About 35% of the sample goes to the ten largest clones.

Ophthalmopathy patients had moderately to severely active disease, with a Clinical Activity Score of 3 or more, a NOSPECS grade of 4 or more, and a disease duration of less than 3 months. Exclusion was applied to patients with uncontrolled infections, other autoimmune diseases, pregnancy or lactation. Diagnoses were established on the basis of clinical symptoms, serum thyroxine and TRAb, thyroid ultrasound, and orbital computed tomography. PBMCs were separated from over 9 ml of fresh peripheral blood using Ficoll-Paque density gradient centrifugation. Total RNA was extracted with Trizol reagent, and quality was checked on an Agilent 2100 Bioanalyzer.

The sample taken for sequencing was blood. Rearrangement joined TRBV6-7 to TRBJ1-5; TRBD1 is possibly the D segment (6 matching bases). TRBV6-7 falls under the ORF class, with uncertain function. This TCR came from a man aged 25 to 40 with Graves' ophthalmopathy. The sequence in DNA is TGTGCCAGCAGTTGTCGGCGACAGGAAAGGATTTCCCAGCATTTT. It specifies CASSCRRQERISQHF.